This is a list of T cell receptor beta chains from one sample in a study of CD8 T cells in Susac syndrome. TCRdb used MiXCR to reprocess the immunoSEQ multiplex PCR reads, holding one entry per CDR3 protein. The table includes 150,000 to 200,000 distinct CDR3 sequences, approximately 93% detected once. Material: CD4+ T cells from PBMCs. These receptors were collected from a human donor with multiple sclerosis. Both conserved end residues are part of each CDR3. The D gene is left open where the match is weak. Expanded clones get a size class; other rows say once, few or many, or leave the size out.

d_call | clone_size | j_call | cdr3_length | v_call | cdr3_nt | cdr3_aa
. | . | TRBJ2-1 | 14 | TRBV28 | TGTGCCAGCAGGCCCCTAGGGCCCTTGAATGAGCAGTTCTTC | CASRPLGPLNEQFF
TRBD1 | . | TRBJ1-1 | 13 | TRBV4-2 | TGTGCCAGCAGCCAAGAAGGGGACAGGGCGGCTTTCTTT | CASSQEGDRAAFF
TRBD1 | . | TRBJ1-2 | 13 | TRBV12-3/TRBV12-4 | TGTGCCACCGGGACAGATGGAACCTATGGCTACACCTTC | CATGTDGTYGYTF
TRBD1 | . | TRBJ2-2 | 16 | TRBV27 | TGTGCCAGCAGACGCCCGGACAGGGGAAACACCGGGGAGCTGTTTTTT | CASRRPDRGNTGELFF
. | . | TRBJ2-2 | 14 | TRBV12-3/TRBV12-4 | TGTGCCAGCAGTTTGGTTTCAGGGCTCGGGGAGCTGTTTTTT | CASSLVSGLGELFF
. | . | TRBJ1-3 | 16 | TRBV3-1 | TGTGCCAGCAGCCTCCGCGGCCGAATCCGTAGAAACACCATATATTTT | CASSLRGRIRRNTIYF
. | . | TRBJ2-1 | 16 | TRBV19 | TGTGCCAGTAGTATCACCCCACAGGGAAGCTACAATGAGCAGTTCTTC | CASSITPQGSYNEQFF
. | . | TRBJ1-4 | 16 | TRBV9 | TGTGCCAGCAGCGAGACCCCTCACGGGGAACGGGAAAAACTGTTTTTT | CASSETPHGEREKLFF
TRBD1 | . | TRBJ2-1 | 14 | TRBV20-1 | TGCAGTGCTAGCGGGCAGGGGGCGGTGGGTGAGCAGTTCTTC | CSASGQGAVGEQFF
TRBD1 | . | TRBJ1-6 | 17 | TRBV20-1 | TGCAGTGCTAGAGAGGTGGGGCCGGGACAGGGGAATTCACCCCTCCACTTT | CSAREVGPGQGNSPLHF
. | few | TRBJ2-3 | 14 | TRBV6-5 | TGTGCCAGCAGTCTCGGGTCTAGCACAGATACGCAGTATTTT | CASSLGSSTDTQYF
TRBD2 | . | TRBJ2-1 | 17 | TRBV9 | TGTGCCAGCAGCGCGGGACTAGCGGGGGGGCGAAGGAATGAGCAGTTCTTC | CASSAGLAGGRRNEQFF
. | few | TRBJ1-5 | 15 | TRBV30 | TGTGCCTGGAGATCAAGGGCAGGGAATGGGCAGCCCCAGCATTTT | CAWRSRAGNGQPQHF
. | . | TRBJ1-1 | 14 | TRBV6-5 | TGTGCCAGCAGTTACTCCGTGACTGAAACTGAAGCTTTCTTT | CASSYSVTETEAFF
. | . | TRBJ2-7 | 13 | TRBV2 | TGTGCCAGCAGTGAAGCCGAGGTGGGGGAGCAGTACTTC | CASSEAEVGEQYF
TRBD1 | few | TRBJ2-7 | 13 | TRBV3-1 | TGTGCCAGCAGCCCCCGGACAGGGTATGAGCAGTACTTC | CASSPRTGYEQYF
. | . | TRBJ2-5 | 14 | TRBV20-1 | TGCAGTGCCCCCCGGGCAGGTCAGCAAGAGACCCAGTACTTC | CSAPRAGQQETQYF
TRBD2 | . | TRBJ2-3 | 16 | TRBV24-1 | TGTGCCACCAGTGATACACTAGCGGGAGGCCGGGATACGCAGTATTTT | CATSDTLAGGRDTQYF
. | . | TRBJ1-6 | 13 | TRBV5-1 | TGCGCCAGCAGCTTTTTTGTGGATTCACCCCTCCACTTT | CASSFFVDSPLHF
. | . | TRBJ2-5 | 15 | TRBV19 | TGTGCCAGTAGTTCGGGCCAGACAGCCCAAGAGACCCAGTACTTC | CASSSGQTAQETQYF
TRBD1 | . | TRBJ1-2 | 17 | TRBV5-1 | TGCGCCAGCAGCTTGGACAGGGGAGGGTTTATAGGCTATGGCTACACCTTC | CASSLDRGGFIGYGYTF
TRBD1 | . | TRBJ1-5 | 15 | TRBV20-1 | TGCAGTGCTAGGCGGCAGGGGGCGGTCAATCAGCCCCAGCATTTT | CSARRQGAVNQPQHF